This TCR beta chain was captured in a study of OX40 agonist ivuxolimab in advanced cancers. This clone was counted a few times. With V trimmed by 5 bases and J by 3 bases, 11 bases remained unmatched. CDR3 length: 15 amino acids. Using immunoSEQ multiplex PCR, the repertoire was profiled, and TCRdb retains in-frame clones only, with some absent. Among approximately 70,000 clones listed, about four fifths were seen once. The sequence was obtained from an adult with an advanced solid tumor such as melanoma, head and neck, liver or kidney cancer. This chain joins TRBV5-3 and TRBJ2-7; 7 bases map to TRBD1. TRBV5-3 is designated an ORF whose function remains uncertain. The sample consisted of CD4+ or CD8+ T cells sorted from blood, taken in a trial of the OX40 agonist ivuxolimab. Here the CDR3 reads CARSHGPDRDYEQYV. CDR3 in DNA: TGTGCCAGAAGTCACGGCCCCGACAGGGACTACGAGCAGTACGTC.